Listed below are T cell receptor beta chains from one sample, sequenced in a study of regulatory T cells in long-lasting Graves disease. Each CDR3 protein gets one entry after TCRdb re-called the multiplex PCR reads with MiXCR. The top ten hold around 19% of the sample, which has roughly 610,000 distinct CDR3 sequences, roughly 15% seen once. The same specimen was also included in a second study, on T cells in Graves' hyperthyroidism and ophthalmopathy.

This specimen consisted of peripheral blood mononuclear cells (PBMCs), obtained at new diagnosis, from a patient treated with antithyroid drugs. The receptors derive from a woman aged 25 to 45 with Graves disease. The CDR3 runs from the conserved cysteine through the conserved F or W. Fields, in order: D gene, V gene, clone size, J gene, CDR3 DNA, CDR3 protein. D genes are given only for firm matches. For some rows the clone size is stated as once, few or many, or as a class when expanded; others skip it.

d_gene: -
v_gene: TRBV10-3
abundance: many
j_gene: TRBJ1-2
CDR3nt: TGTGCCATCAGTGAGAAGGAGGGGTCCTCTGGCTACACCTTC
CDR3aa: CAISEKEGSSGYTF

d_gene: -
v_gene: TRBV28
abundance: -
j_gene: TRBJ2-7
CDR3nt: TGTGCCAGCAGTTTGGGCAGGGTGGCCTACGAGCAGTACTTC
CDR3aa: CASSLGRVAYEQYF

d_gene: TRBD1
v_gene: TRBV20-1
abundance: -
j_gene: TRBJ2-2
CDR3nt: TGCAGTGTATCAGGGGGCGCGCCCGGGGAGCTGTTTTTT
CDR3aa: CSVSGGAPGELFF

d_gene: -
v_gene: TRBV5-1
abundance: few
j_gene: TRBJ2-5
CDR3nt: TGCGCCAGCAGCTTGGCGGGCGTGCGCCAAGAGACCCAGTACTTC
CDR3aa: CASSLAGVRQETQYF

d_gene: TRBD1
v_gene: TRBV20-1
abundance: -
j_gene: TRBJ2-2
CDR3nt: TGCAGTGCTAGTTCGGACAGGGCCGGGGAGCTGTTTTTT
CDR3aa: CSASSDRAGELFF

d_gene: TRBD2
v_gene: TRBV7-9
abundance: few
j_gene: TRBJ2-1
CDR3nt: TGTGCCAGCAGCCAAGGGGACGGTAGCGGGATAAATGAGCAGTTCTTC
CDR3aa: CASSQGDGSGINEQFF

d_gene: -
v_gene: TRBV30
abundance: many
j_gene: TRBJ1-5
CDR3nt: TGTGCCTGGAGTGGGGCGGGACCCCAGCATTTT
CDR3aa: CAWSGAGPQHF

d_gene: -
v_gene: TRBV12-3/TRBV12-4
abundance: few
j_gene: TRBJ2-1
CDR3nt: TGTGCCAGCAGGCCTCGTCCCGAACCCTACAATGAGCAGTTCTTC
CDR3aa: CASRPRPEPYNEQFF

d_gene: TRBD1
v_gene: TRBV25-1
abundance: many
j_gene: TRBJ2-7
CDR3nt: TGTGCCAGCATGGGACAGGGTATCGAGCAGTACTTC
CDR3aa: CASMGQGIEQYF

d_gene: -
v_gene: TRBV19
abundance: -
j_gene: TRBJ1-1
CDR3nt: TGTGCCAGTTATAGGCGGAACACTGAAGCTTTCTTT
CDR3aa: CASYRRNTEAFF

d_gene: -
v_gene: TRBV2
abundance: -
j_gene: TRBJ2-2
CDR3nt: TGTGCCAGCAGTGAAGCGCGACAAAACACCGGGGAGCTGTTTTTT
CDR3aa: CASSEARQNTGELFF